This T cell receptor (beta chain) was obtained from a study of type 1 regulatory T cells. Looking at the study overall: T-allo10 is a Tr1-enriched, alloantigen-specific CD4 T cell product made in vitro.

In TCRdb, the reads were re-called with MiXCR into one record per CDR3 protein. The sample consists of fewer than 80,000 distinct CDR3 sequences, 20% to 25% of them appearing once. General observations from the study: Compared with non-type 1 regulatory T cells, type 1 regulatory T cells showed a more restricted TCR repertoire.

This clonotype was counted a few times. Its specificity is not known. V shed 4 bases, J shed 0 bases, and the junction held 16 bases outside the gene matches. The CDR3 has 18 residues. CDR1 is DFQATT, CDR2 SNEGSKA, per germline (reference sequence). The clonotype comes from a human donor in good health. Sequencing was carried out using cultured type 1 regulatory T (Tr1) cells, either the whole culture or a sorted fraction (not recorded which). The gene calls are TRBV20-1 and TRBJ2-7; the match to TRBD1 covers 9 bases. CDR3 sequence reads: CSATKDRGWPSGSYEQYF. The CDR3 DNA reads TGCAGTGCTACCAAGGACAGGGGTTGGCCTAGCGGCTCCTACGAGCAGTACTTC.